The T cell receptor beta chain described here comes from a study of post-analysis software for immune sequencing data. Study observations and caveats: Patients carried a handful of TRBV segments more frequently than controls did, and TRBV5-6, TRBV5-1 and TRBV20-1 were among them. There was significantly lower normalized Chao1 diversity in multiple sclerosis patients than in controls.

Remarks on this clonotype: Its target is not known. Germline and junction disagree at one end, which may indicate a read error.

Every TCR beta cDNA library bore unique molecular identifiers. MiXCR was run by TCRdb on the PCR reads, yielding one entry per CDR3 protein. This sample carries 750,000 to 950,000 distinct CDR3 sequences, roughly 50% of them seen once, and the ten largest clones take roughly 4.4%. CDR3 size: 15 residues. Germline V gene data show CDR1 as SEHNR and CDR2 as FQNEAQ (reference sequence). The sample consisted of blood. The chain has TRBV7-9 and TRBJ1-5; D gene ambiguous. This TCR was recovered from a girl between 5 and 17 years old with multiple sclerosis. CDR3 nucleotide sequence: TGTGCCAGCAGCTTAGGGGGAGTGCGCAATCAACCCCAGCATTTT. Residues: CASSLGGVRNQPQHF.